The sequence of this T cell receptor beta chain was determined in a study of metastatic and nonmetastatic thyroid tumors. Study-level background: Samples came from malignant and benign thyroid patients, and repertoires were compared across blood and tumor or nodule tissue. The study's findings and limits: In blood and tumor, TCR beta diversity was reportedly significantly higher in malignant thyroid tumors than in benign nodules.

This clone counts as medium-sized. Its antigen is still unknown. All patients were treatment-naive before thyroid surgery. TCRdb re-analyzed the PCR reads using MiXCR. This sample has 15,000 or so clones; 26% occur once, and the top ten carry over 20%. The receptor was isolated from a female donor with papillary thyroid cancer or a benign thyroid nodule (not recorded which). Some clones in this sample may be carry-over from other donors' samples. The sequencing input was tumor tissue.

The CDR3 sequence: CASSIDRLNTEAFF. CDR3 bases: TGTGCCAGCTCAATCGACAGGTTGAACACTGAAGCTTTCTTT. The J gene is TRBJ1-1, the V gene TRBV18; D is perhaps TRBD1 (6 bases). The CDR3 loop spans 14 amino acids. The V end lost 5 bases, the J end lost 0 bases, and 10 bases lay between the germline ends. CDR1 and CDR2 (germline): KGHSH, LQKENI.